This entry lists 26 T cell receptor beta chains sequenced from one sample in a study of cytomegalovirus exposure and HLA in healthy donors. Both 60 Vbeta primers and 13 Jbeta primers went into the PCR. The repertoire was sequenced with immunoSEQ multiplex PCR; TCRdb's copy has only in-frame clones and lacks some. The repertoire includes more than 100,000 clones, around 80% of them detected once, and 1.8% sits in the top ten. Sequencing used PBMCs. These receptors were obtained from a female donor in good health and CMV-seropositive.

This chain connects TRBV6-1 to TRBJ2-7; D may be TRBD1 (5 bases). The V gene lost 3 bases and the J gene lost 2 bases, with 8 bases spanning the gap. Looked up from germline, CDR1 is MNHNS and CDR2 is SASEGT. The CDR3 consists of 13 residues. Here the CDR3 DNA reads TGTGCCAGCAGTGATGGGGCTACCTACGAGCAGTACTTC. Encoded protein: CASSDGATYEQYF.

V and J are TRBV11-2 and TRBJ2-7, with no clear D. The CDR3 runs 15 residues. The germline V gene encodes CDR1 SGHAT and CDR2 FQNNGV. The V and J ends lost 0 bases and 0 bases respectively, with 9 bases between them. DNA of the CDR3: TGTGCCAGCAGCTTAGAACAGCTCAGCTCCTACGAGCAGTACTTC. Its translation is CASSLEQLSSYEQYF. The complete variable domain, with remaining parts taken from reference TRBV11-2 and TRBJ2-7, reads EAGVAQSPRYKIIEKRQSVAFWCNPISGHATLYWYQQILGQGPKLLIQFQNNGVVDDSQLPKDRFSAERLKGVDSTLKIQPAKLEDSAVYLCASSLEQLSSYEQYFGPGTRLTVT.

V gene TRBV28 combines with J gene TRBJ1-2; 10 positions match TRBD1. This CDR3 contains 15 residues. Per the germline V gene, CDR1 is MDHEN and CDR2 is SYDVKM. With 6 bases clipped from V and 3 bases from J, the junction kept 7 bases outside the gene matches. In DNA form, the CDR3 reads TGTGCCAGCAGCTCCGGACAGGGGGACGACTATGGCTACACCTTC. Its translation is CASSSGQGDDYGYTF.

The chain has TRBV6-5 and TRBJ2-7, with 9 bases identical to TRBD1. The germline V gene has CDR1 MNHEY and CDR2 SVGAGI. This CDR3 comprises 14 residues. Unmatched junction bases numbered 2, after V lost 5 bases and J lost 0 bases. The CDR3 DNA sequence: TGTGCCAGCAGTAGACAGGGGGACTCCTACGAGCAGTACTTC. This encodes CASSRQGDSYEQYF.

V and J are TRBV29-1 and TRBJ2-5, with D perhaps TRBD2 (6 bases). The DNA end lines up better with TRBJ2-7; the J call may be wrong. The CDR3 runs to 13 residues. Germline V gene lookup returns CDR1 SQVTM and CDR2 ANQGSEA. CDR3 amino acids: CSVEGGTVFEQYF. The CDR3 region has the DNA TGCAGCGTTGAGGGCGGGACCGTCTTCGAGCAGTACTTC.

V gene TRBV4-1 combines with J gene TRBJ2-1, with TRBD1 identical over 10 bases. CDR1 is MGHRA and CDR2 is YSYEKL in the germline V gene. CDR3 length equals 15 residues. V lost 1 base and J lost 10; bases outside the gene matches: 7. The CDR3 region is CASSQVGTGDGEQFF. CDR3 DNA sequence: TGCGCCAGCAGCCAAGTTGGGACAGGGGACGGAGAGCAGTTCTTC.

The chain employs TRBV5-1 and TRBJ2-7; weak D call: TRBD1 (6 bases). This CDR3 comprises 14 residues. Per germline, CDR1 SGHRS and CDR2 YFSETQ. Trimming cost V 0 bases and J 7 bases, with 14 bases left between them. CDR3 sequence: CASSLEFRGVEQYF. The CDR3 DNA sequence: TGCGCCAGCAGCTTGGAATTCAGGGGAGTAGAGCAGTACTTC.

The chain uses TRBV7-8 and TRBJ1-2; 7 nucleotides match TRBD1. The CDR3 is 15 amino acids. Losses at the gene ends were 1 base for V and 0 bases for J; bases not matched to a gene: 2. Germline CDR1 is SGHVS and CDR2 is FQNEAQ. The CDR3 sequence: CASSLGDSANYGYTF. The CDR3 DNA follows: TGTGCCAGCAGCTTAGGGGACAGCGCTAACTATGGCTACACCTTC.

The gene calls are TRBV6-6 and TRBJ2-5; 10 nucleotides line up with TRBD1. The J call may be mistaken, given a closer DNA end match to TRBJ2-7. The CDR3 is made up of 15 amino acids. CDR1 MNHNY and CDR2 SVGAGI come from the germline V gene (reference sequence). In DNA form, the CDR3 reads TGTGCCAGCAGCTCACAGACAGGGGGCGCATCCGAGCAGTACTTC. This sequence encodes CASSSQTGGASEQYF.

The genes are TRBV19 and TRBJ2-7, with a tentative D call TRBD2 (5 bases). The CDR3 spans 13 residues. Germline V lookup: CDR1 LNHDA, CDR2 SQIVND (reference sequence). V lost 4 bases to trimming and J lost 5 bases, with 12 bases between them. CDR3 DNA: TGTGCCAGTAGTAACCTGGGAGTCGACGAGCAGTACTTC. Protein sequence: CASSNLGVDEQYF.

The V gene is TRBV19, the J gene TRBJ1-4; no firm D call. The CDR3 has 13 residues. CDR1 is LNHDA and CDR2 is SQIVND in the germline V gene (reference sequence). Trimming left V 6 bases short and J 5 bases short, with 10 bases between. This chain's CDR3 is CASRGGRNEKLFF. As DNA, the CDR3 is TGTGCCAGTAGAGGCGGTCGAAATGAAAAACTGTTTTTT.

This clone occurred once. This chain uses TRBV5-1 with TRBJ1-1, with D possibly TRBD1 on 5 matching bases. Germline loops: CDR1 SGHRS, CDR2 YFSETQ. The V end lost 4 bases, the J end lost 0 bases, and 10 bases lay between the germline ends. The CDR3 has 14 amino acids. CDR3 sequence (DNA): TGCGCCAGCAGCCCAGGGTCAATGAACACTGAAGCTTTCTTT. Its protein is CASSPGSMNTEAFF.

The gene calls are TRBV18 and TRBJ2-1, with 9 nucleotides matching TRBD1. V gave up 3 bases and J gave up 6 bases; unmatched junction bases: 6. CDR1 is KGHSH, CDR2 LQKENI, per germline. This CDR3 is 15 amino acids long. CDR3 sequence (DNA): TGTGCCAGCTCACCCTTCCAACAGGGGGCCAATGAGCAGTTCTTC. Protein: CASSPFQQGANEQFF.

This chain joins TRBV29-1 and TRBJ1-1; D is perhaps TRBD1 (5 bases). Germline values: CDR1 SQVTM, CDR2 ANQGSEA. The CDR3 spans 13 residues. V was pared by 1 base and J by 4 bases, with 10 bases between. CDR3 sequence: CSVEGDRFTEAFF. Here the CDR3 DNA reads TGCAGCGTTGAAGGAGACAGATTCACTGAAGCTTTCTTT.

V is TRBV7-9 and J is TRBJ2-3, with D perhaps matching TRBD2 (5 bases). From germline, CDR1 is SEHNR and CDR2 FQNEAQ (reference sequence). V was cut by 5 bases and J by 2 bases, with 11 bases left in between. The CDR3 consists of 14 residues. For the CDR3, the DNA is TGTGCCAGCAGCCGTCGGGGAGACACAGATACGCAGTATTTT. Protein: CASSRRGDTDTQYF.

The sample holds one count of this clone. The J gene is TRBJ1-2, the V gene TRBV28; D not resolved. Germline V lookup: CDR1 MDHEN, CDR2 SYDVKM. The CDR3 is made up of 14 amino acids. V lost 6 bases, J lost 7 bases, and 18 bases lay in between. The CDR3 is CASSPPPPTGGYTF. In nucleotides, the CDR3 is TGTGCCAGCAGCCCTCCCCCACCAACGGGTGGCTACACCTTC.

Only a few counts were recorded for this clone. The V gene is TRBV6-5, the J gene TRBJ2-5; 8 bases map to TRBD2. The junction had 4 bases not matched to a gene; V was cut back by 4 bases and J by 0 bases. Germline V gene lookup returns CDR1 MNHEY and CDR2 SVGAGI. CDR3 length equals 15 residues. The CDR3 DNA reads as TGTGCCAGCAGTTTGATAGCGGGATACCAAGAGACCCAGTACTTC. Translated: CASSLIAGYQETQYF.

V usage is TRBV5-4 and J usage is TRBJ2-1, with D hard to call. The CDR3 totals 14 residues. CDR1 is SGHNT and CDR2 is YYREEE in the germline V gene (reference sequence). V was clipped by 6 bases and J by 0 bases, with 10 bases between them. In nucleotides, the CDR3 is TGTGCCAGCAACGCTGCGAGCTCCTACAATGAGCAGTTCTTC. Translated: CASNAASSYNEQFF.

This clone was detected only once. The genes are TRBV18 and TRBJ1-4; the match to TRBD1 covers 9 bases. This CDR3 is built from 14 residues. V dropped 3 bases and J dropped 6; count of bases not matched to a gene: 2. Germline V gene data show CDR1 as KGHSH and CDR2 as LQKENI. CDR3 DNA sequence: TGTGCCAGCTCACCCACAGGGGGCGATGAAAAACTGTTTTTT. It specifies CASSPTGGDEKLFF.

This clone was counted between two and nine times. The gene calls are TRBV27 and TRBJ2-5; 8 bases fit TRBD1. The end of the DNA fits TRBJ2-7 better, so the J call may be wrong. The length of the CDR3 is 14 residues. Germline V gene sequence: CDR1 MNHEY, CDR2 SMNVEV (reference sequence). CDR3 sequence (DNA): TGTGCCAGCAGTTCCCGGACAGGGATGTACGAGCAGTACTTC. Its protein is CASSSRTGMYEQYF.

V gene TRBV19 combines with J gene TRBJ2-1; 8 bases are a match to TRBD2. CDR1 is LNHDA and CDR2 is SQIVND in the germline V gene (reference sequence). V dropped 6 bases and J dropped 2; count of bases not matched to a gene: 3. The CDR3 runs to 14 residues. This CDR3 is CASRDGRAYNEQFF. CDR3 DNA sequence: TGTGCCAGTAGAGACGGGAGGGCCTACAATGAGCAGTTCTTC.

J is TRBJ2-7 and V is TRBV2, with a tentative D call TRBD1 (6 bases). The CDR3 spans 12 residues. Germline CDR1 is SNHLY and CDR2 is FYNNEI. V was shortened by 4 bases and J by 3 bases, with 7 bases between the two germline ends. CDR3 sequence: CASSGTVYEQYF. The CDR3 DNA follows: TGTGCCAGCAGTGGGACAGTCTACGAGCAGTACTTC.

The genes are TRBV7-9 and TRBJ2-7; 11 nucleotides line up with TRBD2. The CDR3 contains 17 residues. Germline trimming cut 3 bases from V and 2 bases from J; bases unmatched to any gene: 9. CDR1 and CDR2 from the germline V gene are SEHNR and FQNEAQ (reference sequence). The CDR3 sequence: CASSFWRLAGFAYEQYF. The CDR3 nucleotides are TGTGCCAGCAGCTTTTGGCGACTAGCGGGATTCGCCTACGAGCAGTACTTC.

This clone was observed once. V is TRBV25-1 and J is TRBJ2-1, with 11 bases fitting TRBD2. V dropped 6 bases and J dropped 6; count of bases not matched to a gene: 4. The germline CDR1 and CDR2 sequences are MGHDK and SYGVNS. The CDR3 extends over 14 amino acids. CDR3 residues: CASSGTSGCNEQFF. CDR3 DNA: TGTGCCAGCAGCGGGACTAGCGGTTGCAATGAGCAGTTCTTC.

This clone was observed a few times. The chain couples TRBV4-1 to TRBJ2-2; 14 bases are shared with TRBD2. Germline CDR1 is MGHRA and CDR2 is YSYEKL. With V trimmed by 1 base and J by 6 bases, 4 bases remained unmatched. The CDR3 spans 17 residues. The CDR3 DNA reads TGCGCCAGCAGCCAAGGACTAGCGGGAGGGCCATCCGGGGAGCTGTTTTTT. Translation: CASSQGLAGGPSGELFF.

In this sample, this clone turned up once. The chain carries TRBV29-1 and TRBJ2-2, with D perhaps TRBD2 (6 bases). Germline CDR1 is SQVTM and CDR2 is ANQGSEA. V was pared by 6 bases and J by 4 bases, with 18 bases between. The CDR3 covers 15 residues. The chain's CDR3 is CSVKLAGRGTGELFF. The CDR3 nucleotides read TGCAGCGTGAAATTGGCGGGGCGAGGCACCGGGGAGCTGTTTTTT.